This T cell receptor (beta chain) was documented in a study of shared clonotypes between healthy human individuals. CDR1 is MDHEN, CDR2 SYDVKM, per germline. The CDR3 is 16 residues long. The V and J ends lost 5 bases and 3 bases respectively, with 17 bases between them. Assay: immunoSEQ multiplex PCR; the TCRdb copy retains only in-frame clones and omits some. The profile shows approximately 2.1 million clones, about 92% of them singletons. The material sequenced was naive CD4+ T cells from PBMCs. Subset defined: CD45RA+ positively selected. V gene TRBV28 combines with J gene TRBJ2-4; D is possibly TRBD2 (6 bases). The clonotype comes from a man younger than 30 in good health. Some clones in this sample may be carry-over from other donors' samples. CDR3 DNA sequence: TGTGCCAGCAGTGTAGGGAGGCTGGGGGGCAAAAACATTCAGTACTTC. Protein: CASSVGRLGGKNIQYF.